This is a list of T cell receptor beta chains from one sample in a study of T cells in Graves' hyperthyroidism and ophthalmopathy. In TCRdb, the multiplex PCR reads were re-called with MiXCR into one record per CDR3 protein. The sample carries roughly 380,000 distinct CDR3 sequences, roughly 15% recorded once. The sequenced sample was blood. The origin of the receptors is a woman younger than 30 with Graves' hyperthyroidism. CDR3s include the opening cysteine and the closing phenylalanine or tryptophan. D genes are given only for firm matches. Size is omitted from some rows. Given values are once, few, many or a class for expanded clones.

clone size	D gene	V gene	J gene	CDR3 DNA	CDR3 protein
many	.	TRBV18	TRBJ1-4	TGTGCCAGCTCACCCCCGGGGGAAAAACTGTTTTTT	CASSPPGEKLFF
.	TRBD1	TRBV24-1	TRBJ2-1	TGTGCCACCAGTGATTTGGACAGGGCGTCCTACAATGAGCAGTTCTTC	CATSDLDRASYNEQFF
many	.	TRBV25-1	TRBJ1-1	TGTGCCAGCAGTGAATATTCAGGGATGAACACTGAAGCTTTCTTT	CASSEYSGMNTEAFF
many	TRBD2	TRBV13	TRBJ2-7	TGTGCCAGCAGCACCCGGATAGCGGGATTCTACGAGCAGTACTTC	CASSTRIAGFYEQYF
.	TRBD2	TRBV20-1	TRBJ2-3	TGCAGTGCTAGAGTAGCGGGAGGGCCGGGAGATACGCAGTATTTT	CSARVAGGPGDTQYF
.	.	TRBV12-3/TRBV12-4	TRBJ2-1	TGTGCCAGCTTCATAGGCGGCCCCCACAATGAGCAGTTCTTC	CASFIGGPHNEQFF
many	TRBD2	TRBV20-1	TRBJ2-1	TGCAGTGCTAGCACGGGACTAGCGGGATCTACGGAGCAGTTCTTC	CSASTGLAGSTEQFF
.	.	TRBV12-3/TRBV12-4	TRBJ2-5	TGTGCCATCAGTGAGAGAGGAACCGGGATCAGCGGTGGAGAGACCCAGTACTTC	CAISERGTGISGGETQYF
many	.	TRBV7-8	TRBJ1-5	TGTGCCAGCAGCTTCGGGGACGTAGGCAATCAGCCCCAGCATTTT	CASSFGDVGNQPQHF
many	TRBD2	TRBV6-5	TRBJ2-2	TGTGCCAGCAGTTACAACGGGAGGGCCTCCGGGGAGCTGTTTTTT	CASSYNGRASGELFF
many	TRBD2	TRBV28	TRBJ2-1	TGTGCCAGCCCCCCCCCTAGCGGGAGGGCCACGAGCTCCTACAATGAGCAGTTCTTC	CASPPPSGRATSSYNEQFF
few	.	TRBV30	TRBJ2-7	TGTGCCTGGAGTTTCAGAGGGACCGATAGCTCCTACGAGCAGTACTTC	CAWSFRGTDSSYEQYF
.	.	TRBV20-1	TRBJ2-7	TGCAGTGCTACCCCCCACGAGCAGTACTTC	CSATPHEQYF
many	TRBD1	TRBV5-1	TRBJ1-1	TGTGCCAGCAGCTTAGAGGGGGCGACTGAAGCTTTCTTT	CASSLEGATEAFF
few	.	TRBV12-3/TRBV12-4	TRBJ1-6	TGTGCCAGCACCCGTGCTGGCAGGAGTAATTCACCCCTCCACTTT	CASTRAGRSNSPLHF